This TCR beta chain comes out of a study of OX40 agonist ivuxolimab in advanced cancers. Study-wide results and limits: Averaged across samples, CD8+ T cells carried more expanded clones than CD4+ did. Relatively little clonal expansion, among the lowest observed, appeared in partial responders at 0.1-3.0 mg/kg. Low normalized T-cell clonal expansion also characterized some of the nonresponders.

Here immunoSEQ multiplex PCR was the method, and the copy in TCRdb shows in-frame clones only, minus some. This sample has tens of thousands of clones; around nine tenths occur once, and the top ten carry 2.5% to 3%. Of note for this clone: The antigen is undetermined.

This CDR3 region has 14 residues. CDR1 and CDR2 from the germline V gene are MNHNS and SASEGT. Unmatched junction bases numbered 0, after V lost 4 bases and J lost 4 bases. The receptor comes from an adult with an advanced solid tumor such as melanoma, head and neck, liver or kidney cancer. The chain combines TRBV6-1 with TRBJ2-1, with 11 bases fitting TRBD2. The source material was CD4+ or CD8+ T cells sorted from blood, sampled in a trial of the OX40 agonist ivuxolimab. CDR3 in DNA: TGTGCCAGCAGTGGACTAGCGGGGTACAATGAGCAGTTCTTC. Its translation: CASSGLAGYNEQFF.